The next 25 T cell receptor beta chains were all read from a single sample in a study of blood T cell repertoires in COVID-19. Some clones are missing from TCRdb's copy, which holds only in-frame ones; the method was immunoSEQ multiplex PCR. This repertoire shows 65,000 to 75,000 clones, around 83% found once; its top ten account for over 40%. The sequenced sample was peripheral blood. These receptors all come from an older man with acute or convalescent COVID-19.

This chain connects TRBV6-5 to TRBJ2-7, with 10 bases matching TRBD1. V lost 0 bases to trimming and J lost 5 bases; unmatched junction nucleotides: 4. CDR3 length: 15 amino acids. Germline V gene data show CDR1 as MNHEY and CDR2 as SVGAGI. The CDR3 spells CASSYSGTGDHEQYF. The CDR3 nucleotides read TGTGCCAGCAGTTACTCCGGGACAGGGGACCACGAGCAGTACTTC.

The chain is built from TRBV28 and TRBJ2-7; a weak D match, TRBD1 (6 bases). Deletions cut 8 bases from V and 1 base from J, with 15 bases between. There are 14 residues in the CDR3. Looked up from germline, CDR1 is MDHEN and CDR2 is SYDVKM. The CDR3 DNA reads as TGTGCCAGCTATCTCCAGGGGAAGTCCTACGAGCAGTACTTC. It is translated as CASYLQGKSYEQYF.

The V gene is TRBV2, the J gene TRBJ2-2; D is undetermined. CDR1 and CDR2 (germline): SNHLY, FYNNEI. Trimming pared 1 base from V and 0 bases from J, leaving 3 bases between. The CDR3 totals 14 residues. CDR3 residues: CASSEGANTGELFF. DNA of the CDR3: TGTGCCAGCAGTGAAGGCGCGAACACCGGGGAGCTGTTTTTT.

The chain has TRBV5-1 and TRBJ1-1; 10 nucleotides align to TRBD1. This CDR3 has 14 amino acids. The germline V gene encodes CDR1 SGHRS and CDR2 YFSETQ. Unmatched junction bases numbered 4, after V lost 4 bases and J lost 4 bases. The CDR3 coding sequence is TGCGCCAGCAGCAGGGGACAGGGGACCACTGAAGCTTTCTTT. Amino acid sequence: CASSRGQGTTEAFF.

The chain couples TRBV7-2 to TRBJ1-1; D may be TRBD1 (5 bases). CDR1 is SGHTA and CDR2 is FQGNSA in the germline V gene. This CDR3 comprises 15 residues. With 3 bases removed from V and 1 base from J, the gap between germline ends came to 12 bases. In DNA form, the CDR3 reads TGTGCCAGCAGCTTTAGCCTGACAGAGAACACTGAAGCTTTCTTT. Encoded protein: CASSFSLTENTEAFF.

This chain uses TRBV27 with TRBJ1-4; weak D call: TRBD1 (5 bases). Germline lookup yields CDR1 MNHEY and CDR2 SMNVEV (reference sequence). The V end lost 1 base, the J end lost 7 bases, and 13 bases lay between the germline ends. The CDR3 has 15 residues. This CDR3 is CASSLLGGGTEKLFF. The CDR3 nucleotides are TGTGCCAGCAGTTTATTGGGGGGAGGCACTGAAAAACTGTTTTTT.

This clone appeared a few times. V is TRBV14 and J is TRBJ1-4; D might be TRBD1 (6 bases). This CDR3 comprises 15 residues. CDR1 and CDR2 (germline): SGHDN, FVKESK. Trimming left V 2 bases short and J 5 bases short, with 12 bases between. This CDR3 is CASSQQGWENEKLFF. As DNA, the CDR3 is TGTGCCAGCAGCCAACAGGGGTGGGAAAATGAAAAACTGTTTTTT.

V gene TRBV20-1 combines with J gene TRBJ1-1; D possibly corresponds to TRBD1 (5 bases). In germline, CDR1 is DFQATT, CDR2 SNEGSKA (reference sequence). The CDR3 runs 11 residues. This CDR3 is CRTGRTTEAFF. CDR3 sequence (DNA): TGCCGTACAGGTAGAACAACTGAAGCTTTCTTT.

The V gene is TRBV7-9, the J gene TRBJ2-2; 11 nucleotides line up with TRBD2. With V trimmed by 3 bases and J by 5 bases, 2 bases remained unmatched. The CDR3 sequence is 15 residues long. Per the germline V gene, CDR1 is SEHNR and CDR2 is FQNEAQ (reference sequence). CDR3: CASSFLAGGTGELFF. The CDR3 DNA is TGTGCCAGCAGCTTTTTAGCGGGAGGGACCGGGGAGCTGTTTTTT.

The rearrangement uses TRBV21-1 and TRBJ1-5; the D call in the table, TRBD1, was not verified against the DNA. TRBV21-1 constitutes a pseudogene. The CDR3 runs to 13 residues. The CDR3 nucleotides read TGTGCCAGTAGGACAGTTCGCGATCAGCCCCAGCATTTT. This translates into CASRTVRDQPQHF.

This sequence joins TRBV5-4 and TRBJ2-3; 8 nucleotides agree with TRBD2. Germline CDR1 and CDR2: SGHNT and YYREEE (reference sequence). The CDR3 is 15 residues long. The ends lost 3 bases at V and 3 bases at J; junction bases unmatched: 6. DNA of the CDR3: TGTGCCAGCAGCTCCAAAGCGGGAGTGACAGATACGCAGTATTTT. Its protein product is CASSSKAGVTDTQYF.

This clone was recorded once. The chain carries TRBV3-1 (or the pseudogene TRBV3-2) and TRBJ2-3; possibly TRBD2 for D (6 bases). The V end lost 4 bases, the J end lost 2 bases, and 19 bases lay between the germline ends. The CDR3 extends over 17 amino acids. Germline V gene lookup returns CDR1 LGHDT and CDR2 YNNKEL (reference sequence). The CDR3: CASSPNPGDSFTDTQYF. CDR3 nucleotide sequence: TGTGCCAGCAGCCCCAATCCCGGGGACTCCTTCACAGATACGCAGTATTTT.

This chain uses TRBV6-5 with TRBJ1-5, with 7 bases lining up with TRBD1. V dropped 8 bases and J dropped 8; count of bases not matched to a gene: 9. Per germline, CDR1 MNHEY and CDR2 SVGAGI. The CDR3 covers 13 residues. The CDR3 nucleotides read TGTGCCAGCCACGACAGGGAGAGGAAGCCCCAGCATTTT. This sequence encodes CASHDRERKPQHF.

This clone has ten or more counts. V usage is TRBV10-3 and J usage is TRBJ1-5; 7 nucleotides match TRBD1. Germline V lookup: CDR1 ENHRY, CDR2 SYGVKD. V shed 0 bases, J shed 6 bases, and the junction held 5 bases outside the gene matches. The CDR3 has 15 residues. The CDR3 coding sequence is TGTGCCATCAGTGAGTCTCTGACAGGGCTTCAGCCCCAGCATTTT. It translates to CAISESLTGLQPQHF.

The CDR3 region is CASRRGTTGNTIYF. For the CDR3, the DNA is TGTGCCAGCAGAAGGGGTACGACTGGAAACACCATATATTTT. J is TRBJ1-3 and V is TRBV28; weak D call: TRBD1 (5 bases). V was pared by 6 bases and J by 2 bases, with 11 bases between. The CDR3 spans 14 residues. Germline V gene sequence: CDR1 MDHEN, CDR2 SYDVKM.

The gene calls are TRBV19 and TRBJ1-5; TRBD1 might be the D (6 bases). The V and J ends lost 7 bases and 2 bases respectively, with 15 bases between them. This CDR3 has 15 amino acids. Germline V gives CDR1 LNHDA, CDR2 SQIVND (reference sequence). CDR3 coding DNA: TGTGCCAGTATGGACCGAGCAGGGGGCAATCAGCCCCAGCATTTT. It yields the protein CASMDRAGGNQPQHF.

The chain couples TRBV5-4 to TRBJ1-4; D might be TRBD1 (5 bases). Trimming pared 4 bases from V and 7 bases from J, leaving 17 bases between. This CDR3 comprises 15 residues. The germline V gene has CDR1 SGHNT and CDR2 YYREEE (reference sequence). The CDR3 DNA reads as TGTGCCAGCAGCGCCGGGGGGGGATCGGGTGAAAAACTGTTTTTT. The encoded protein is CASSAGGGSGEKLFF.

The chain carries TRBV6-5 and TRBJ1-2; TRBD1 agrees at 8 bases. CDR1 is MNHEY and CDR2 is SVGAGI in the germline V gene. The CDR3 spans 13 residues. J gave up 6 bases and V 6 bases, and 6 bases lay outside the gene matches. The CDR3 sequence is CASSSGGFNGYTF. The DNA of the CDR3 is TGTGCCAGCAGCTCAGGGGGCTTCAATGGCTACACCTTC.

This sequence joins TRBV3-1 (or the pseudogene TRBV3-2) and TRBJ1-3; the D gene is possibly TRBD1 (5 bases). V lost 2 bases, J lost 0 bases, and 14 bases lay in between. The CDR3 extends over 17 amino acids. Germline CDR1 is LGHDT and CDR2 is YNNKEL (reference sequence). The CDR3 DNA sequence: TGTGCCAGCAGCCAAATTTTAGGGGCCGGCTCTGGAAACACCATATATTTT. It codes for CASSQILGAGSGNTIYF.

Written as DNA, the CDR3 is TGCGCCAGCACCGCGACTAGCGGTCCCACCGGGGAGCTGTTTTTT. Protein sequence: CASTATSGPTGELFF. This sequence joins TRBV4-3 and TRBJ2-2, with TRBD2 matching 9 bases. Per the germline V gene, CDR1 is LGHNA and CDR2 is YSLEER. Trimming at V came to 7 bases and at J to 4 bases, leaving 7 bases not matched to a gene. This CDR3 has 15 amino acids.

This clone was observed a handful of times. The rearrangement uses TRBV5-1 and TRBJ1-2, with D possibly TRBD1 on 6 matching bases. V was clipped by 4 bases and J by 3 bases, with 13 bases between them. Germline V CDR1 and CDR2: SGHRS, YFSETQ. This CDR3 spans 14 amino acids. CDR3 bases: TGCGCCAGCAGCGAACAGGGCGCAGACTATGGCTACACCTTC. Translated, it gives CASSEQGADYGYTF. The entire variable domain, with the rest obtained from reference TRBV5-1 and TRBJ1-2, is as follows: KAGVTQTPRYLIKTRGQQVTLSCSPISGHRSVSWYQQTPGQGLQFLFEYFSETQRNKGNFPGRFSGRQFSNSRSEMNVSTLELGDSALYLCASSEQGADYGYTFGSGTRLTVV.

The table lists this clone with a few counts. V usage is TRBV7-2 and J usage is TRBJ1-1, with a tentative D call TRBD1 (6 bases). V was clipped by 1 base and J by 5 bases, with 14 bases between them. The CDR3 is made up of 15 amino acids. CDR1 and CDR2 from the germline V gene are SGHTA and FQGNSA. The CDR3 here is CASSLEGDKRTEAFF. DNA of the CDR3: TGTGCCAGCAGCTTAGAAGGGGACAAGAGGACTGAAGCTTTCTTT.

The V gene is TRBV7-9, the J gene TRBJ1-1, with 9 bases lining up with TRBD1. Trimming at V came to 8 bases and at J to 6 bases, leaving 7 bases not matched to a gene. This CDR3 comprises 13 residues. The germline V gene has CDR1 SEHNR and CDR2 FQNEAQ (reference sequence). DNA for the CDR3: TGTGCCAGCGCGGACAGGGGAAAGGCTGAAGCTTTCTTT. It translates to CASADRGKAEAFF.

This CDR3 reads CASSAGTGYQPQHF. Here the CDR3 DNA reads TGTGCCAGCAGCGCCGGGACAGGTTATCAGCCCCAGCATTTT. The chain employs TRBV7-8 and TRBJ1-5; 8 nucleotides align to TRBD1. V gave up 5 bases and J gave up 5 bases; unmatched junction bases: 5. Germline loops: CDR1 SGHVS, CDR2 FQNEAQ. The CDR3 spans 14 residues.

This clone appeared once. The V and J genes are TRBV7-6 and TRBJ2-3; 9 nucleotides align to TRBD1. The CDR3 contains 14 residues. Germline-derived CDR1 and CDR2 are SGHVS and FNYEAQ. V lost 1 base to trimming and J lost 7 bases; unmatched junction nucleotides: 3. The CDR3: CASSLGQGENTQYF. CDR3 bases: TGTGCCAGCAGCTTAGGACAGGGGGAAAATACGCAGTATTTT.